Below, one TCR beta chain is given with its context. Its matching antigen is unknown. The sort gate was single viable CD3+CD4+CD8-CD45RO+ cells for memory CD4+ T cells. Serostatus was set by detecting CMV pp150, pp28, p38, p52 IgG. This sample stems from a study of memory CD4+ T cells and cytomegalovirus serostatus. About the research overall: Of the healthy Belgian adults, several were CMV seropositive and about two dozen seronegative.

The CDR3 sequence is 15 residues long. The germline V gene encodes CDR1 SGHRS and CDR2 YFSETQ. Between the trimmed V and J ends, which lost 4 bases and 2 bases, there was a span of 13 bases. Study conclusions and caveats: Of 150 to 200 reported CMV TCRbeta sequences, about 70 were found in memory CD4+ repertoires.

The authors' processing: Out-of-frame sequences were removed, leaving 2 million or so distinct TCRbeta sequences. Sequencing used immunoSEQ multiplex PCR; TCRdb keeps in-frame clones, though not all of them. D and trimming were read from the DNA, whereas the V and J calls and clone size are those reported in that table. The sample includes around 38,000 clones, 60% to 85% of them seen just once. The chain links TRBV5-1 to TRBJ1-3, with D possibly matching TRBD1 (6 bases). Material: memory CD4+ T cells from blood. The sequence was obtained from an adult in good health and CMV-seronegative. In DNA form, the CDR3 reads TGCGCCAGCAGCAACCCAGGGGAGCCTGGAAACACCATATATTTT. Translating it yields CASSNPGEPGNTIYF.